This T cell receptor (beta chain) was recorded in a study of blood T cell repertoires in COVID-19. Overall study: COVID-19 samples, acute and convalescent, were from the United States, Italy and Spain.

Profiling relied on immunoSEQ multiplex PCR, and the TCRdb table lists in-frame clones only, not all of them. The table has more than 200,000 clones, 65% to 85% seen once. CDR1 and CDR2 (germline): SGHNT, YENEEA. This CDR3 is built from 13 residues. With 3 bases removed from V and 1 base from J, the gap between germline ends came to 6 bases. All enrollees were roughly 18 to 95 years old and from approximately 24 US areas. Cohort allocation depended upon clinical history that participants reported. Sequencing input: PBMCs or T cells enriched from blood (not recorded which). This clonotype originated in a young man with acute COVID-19. V is TRBV11-3 and J is TRBJ1-1; D uncertain. This CDR3 reads CASSFRRNTEAFF. The CDR3 region has the DNA TGTGCCAGCAGCTTTCGCAGGAACACTGAAGCTTTCTTT.